The 17 T cell receptor beta chains given below trace back to one sample, sequenced in a study of blood T cells in healthy people across ages. Alongside a J-beta primer mix, a sample-barcoded 5' primer served in a second PCR lasting about 6 to 11 cycles. TCRdb used MiXCR to reprocess the 5' RACE reads, holding one entry per CDR3 protein. The data hold 850,000 to 1,100,000 distinct CDR3 sequences, with more than 30% observed a single time. Material for sequencing was blood. These receptors were collected from a young man in good health.

This clonotype was found a few times. The chain has TRBV7-2 and TRBJ2-3, with TRBD2 matching 10 bases. Germline V gene sequence: CDR1 SGHTA, CDR2 FQGNSA. There are 16 residues in the CDR3. Germline trimming cut 5 bases from V and 5 bases from J; bases unmatched to any gene: 10. The CDR3, as DNA: TGTGCCAGCAGCCCCCGTAGCGGGGGGTGGGTAGATACGCAGTATTTT. This gives the protein CASSPRSGGWVDTQYF. Combining the CDR3 with reference TRBV7-2 and TRBJ2-3 gives the whole variable domain GAGVSQSPSNKVTEKGKDVELRCDPISGHTALYWYRQSLGQGLEFLIYFQGNSAPDKSGLPSDRFSAERTGGSVSTLTIQRTQQEDSAVYLCASSPRSGGWVDTQYFGPGTRLTVL.

The V call is TRBV5-7, the J call TRBJ2-1; perhaps TRBD1 as D (5 bases). TRBV5-7 is classed as an ORF, of uncertain function. This CDR3 region has 15 residues. Between the trimmed V and J ends, which lost 2 bases and 10 bases, there was a span of 19 bases. CDR3 protein: CASSFTDRGLSEQFF. The CDR3 DNA is TGTGCCAGCAGCTTCACGGATAGGGGATTATCCGAGCAGTTCTTC.

This clonotype appeared once. V usage is TRBV7-9 and J usage is TRBJ2-5; D not resolved. With 11 bases removed from V and 1 base from J, the gap between germline ends came to 5 bases. The CDR3 is made up of 10 amino acids. Germline CDR1 is SEHNR and CDR2 is FQNEAQ (reference sequence). CDR3 region: CAGSQETQYF. CDR3 nucleotides: TGTGCCGGATCCCAAGAGACCCAGTACTTC.

J is TRBJ2-1 and V is TRBV27; D might be TRBD1 or TRBD2, each matching 5 bases. The CDR3 runs 14 residues. V was pared by 7 bases and J by 3 bases, with 13 bases between. Germline values: CDR1 MNHEY, CDR2 SMNVEV (reference sequence). The DNA of the CDR3 is TGTGCCAGCACCACCGGGGCGCTCTACAATGAGCAGTTCTTC. Translated: CASTTGALYNEQFF.

This clonotype has a handful of counts. The chain employs TRBV27 and TRBJ2-2; TRBD1 aligns across 10 bases. The CDR3 has 16 amino acids. V shed 4 bases, J shed 1 base, and the junction held 3 bases outside the gene matches. CDR1 and CDR2 from the germline V gene are MNHEY and SMNVEV (reference sequence). The CDR3, as DNA: TGTGCCAGCAGTTCTTGGGACAGGGGGAACACCGGGGAGCTGTTTTTT. It translates to CASSSWDRGNTGELFF.

The chain has TRBV3-1 and TRBJ2-5; D not resolved. The CDR3 spans 15 residues. CDR1 is LGHDT, CDR2 YNNKEL, per germline (reference sequence). The V gene lost 2 bases and the J gene lost 5 bases, with 15 bases spanning the gap. In DNA form, the CDR3 reads TGTGCCAGCAGCCAACGCCGTGAACCTGGGGAGACCCAGTACTTC. Translating it yields CASSQRREPGETQYF.

Of note for this clonotype: A single base separates this from a much larger clone, so it may be a read error. This chain joins TRBV4-2 and TRBJ1-2; D gene uncertain. Germline loops: CDR1 LGHNA, CDR2 YNFKEQ. CDR3 length: 15 amino acids. CDR3 nucleotides: TGTGTCAGCAGCCAAGAGGCTAGGGCTAACTATGGCTACACCTTC. The encoded protein is CVSSQEARANYGYTF.

This clonotype occurred a few times. The CDR3 spells CASRHPNTEAFF. The CDR3 nucleotides read TGTGCCAGCAGACACCCGAACACTGAAGCTTTCTTT. The V gene is TRBV27, the J gene TRBJ1-1; D unclear. The germline V gene encodes CDR1 MNHEY and CDR2 SMNVEV (reference sequence). V was shortened by 6 bases and J by 1 base, with 6 bases between the two germline ends. This CDR3 has 12 amino acids.

This clonotype was detected a few times. The rearrangement uses TRBV2 and TRBJ1-1; the D is unclear. V lost 1 base and J 1 base, leaving 10 bases between the germline ends. The length of the CDR3 is 15 residues. Looked up from germline, CDR1 is SNHLY and CDR2 is FYNNEI. The CDR3 is CASSEVLMRNTEAFF. In nucleotides, the CDR3 is TGTGCCAGCAGTGAAGTACTAATGAGGAACACTGAAGCTTTCTTT.

This clonotype has more than one count but fewer than ten. This rearrangement joins TRBV3-1 to TRBJ1-6; possibly TRBD1 for D (6 bases). The length of the CDR3 is 14 residues. Trimming left V 4 bases short and J 6 bases short, with 10 bases between. CDR1 and CDR2 (germline): LGHDT, YNNKEL (reference sequence). CDR3 in DNA: TGTGCCAGCAGCCGGACAGACCGTAATTCACCCCTCCACTTT. This sequence encodes CASSRTDRNSPLHF.

This clonotype has just a few counts. The chain joins TRBV5-1 to TRBJ2-3; maybe TRBD2 (6 bases). The V end was cut by 4 bases, the J end by 3 bases, with 15 bases between. Germline-derived CDR1 and CDR2 are SGHRS and YFSETQ. This CDR3 is 15 amino acids long. The CDR3 loop reads CASSGRPGVTDTQYF. CDR3 coding DNA: TGCGCCAGCAGCGGGCGCCCGGGAGTAACAGATACGCAGTATTTT.

The chain uses TRBV29-1 and TRBJ2-1; D is uncertain. The V end lost 5 bases, the J end lost 15 bases, and 8 bases lay between the germline ends. Germline CDR1 reads SQVTM; CDR2 reads ANQGSEA. The CDR3 spans 8 residues. The CDR3 protein is CSVSTVFF. The CDR3 coding sequence is TGCAGCGTTTCGACTGTGTTCTTC.

This clonotype has more than one count but fewer than ten. The chain combines TRBV5-1 with TRBJ2-1; 7 bases align to TRBD1. The V segment lost 4 bases and the J segment 9 bases; nucleotides outside the gene matches: 16. This CDR3 comprises 16 residues. Per the germline V gene, CDR1 is SGHRS and CDR2 is YFSETQ. CDR3 nucleotide sequence: TGCGCCAGCAGCGTGAACACCGGGACAGTCCATGGTGAGCAGTTCTTC. Its translation is CASSVNTGTVHGEQFF.

This clonotype was recorded a few times. This chain links TRBV12-3 or TRBV12-4 with TRBJ1-5, with D unclear. The CDR3 has 12 amino acids. Trimming left V 8 bases short and J 0 bases short, with 5 bases between. CDR3 protein: CASARSNQPQHF. CDR3 DNA: TGTGCCAGCGCCCGTAGCAATCAGCCCCAGCATTTT.

This chain links TRBV29-1 with TRBJ1-1; no firm D call. The CDR3 has 12 residues. Per the germline V gene, CDR1 is SQVTM and CDR2 is ANQGSEA. Trimming cost V 4 bases and J 1 base, with 7 bases left between them. In DNA, the CDR3 is TGCAGCGTTGTCGCGGGGAACACTGAAGCTTTCTTT. Its translation is CSVVAGNTEAFF. Filled out from reference TRBV29-1 and TRBJ1-1, the complete variable domain reads SAVISQKPSRDICQRGTSLTIQCQVDSQVTMMFWYRQQPGQSLTLIATANQGSEATYESGFVIDKFPISRPNLTFSTLTVSNMSPEDSSIYLCSVVAGNTEAFFGQGTRLTVV.

The chain combines TRBV19 with TRBJ2-1; TRBD1 is a possible D gene (5 bases). The CDR3 totals 16 residues. Germline V gene data show CDR1 as LNHDA and CDR2 as SQIVND (reference sequence). Trimming took off 1 base at V and 0 bases at J, with 10 bases between the two ends. CDR3 nucleotide sequence: TGTGCCAGTAGTATAGTAGGGGTAGTCTCCTACAATGAGCAGTTCTTC. It specifies CASSIVGVVSYNEQFF.

The J gene is TRBJ1-4, the V gene TRBV7-6; 9 bases are a match to TRBD1. Germline lookup yields CDR1 SGHVS and CDR2 FNYEAQ. CDR3 size: 17 residues. The V gene end was trimmed by 3 bases and the J gene end by 5 bases; junction bases not matched to a gene: 10. CDR3 bases: TGTGCCAGCAGCTTCCGGGACAGGGAGGGGAGAAATGAAAAACTGTTTTTT. Its translation is CASSFRDREGRNEKLFF.